The T cell receptor (beta chain) described here comes from a study of T cell responses to AZD1222 COVID-19 vaccine. This CDR3 has 16 amino acids. The V gene's germline CDR1 is SGHVS and CDR2 FNYEAQ. The germline V and J ends were trimmed by 0 bases and 0 bases, with 9 bases remaining between them. Profiling relied on immunoSEQ multiplex PCR, and the TCRdb table lists in-frame clones only, not all of them. The table shows about 130,000 clones, with 75% to 90% occurring only once. The material was peripheral blood, obtained on day 0 of AZD1222 vaccination. The chain employs TRBV7-6 and TRBJ2-1; D is ambiguous. This TCR was sampled from an adult in good health. CDR3 in DNA: TGTGCCAGCAGCTTAGCCAGTGCTAGCTCCTACAATGAGCAGTTCTTC. Residues: CASSLASASSYNEQFF.